The 17 T cell receptor beta chains below were found in one sample sequenced in a study of T-cell reconstitution after alpha-beta-depleted transplantation in children. Unique molecular identifiers featured in how the TCRbeta library was prepared. TCRdb used MiXCR to reprocess the PCR reads, holding one entry per CDR3 protein. This table holds some 350,000 distinct CDR3 sequences, about a tenth found once. The sample here was PBMCs from the stem cell graft donor, taken from the stem cell graft. Receptors originate from a human donor who donated a stem cell graft to a child with acute lymphoblastic leukemia.

This clonotype was recorded a few times. One end of the junction varies from germline; a read error may be responsible. This rearrangement joins TRBV5-1 to TRBJ2-7; 7 bases match TRBD2. The CDR3 loop spans 15 amino acids. Germline V lookup: CDR1 SGHRS, CDR2 YFSETQ. CDR3: CASSFRRGSSHEQYF. The CDR3 DNA follows: TGCGCCAGCAGCTTCCGGCGCGGGAGCTCCCACGAGCAGTACTTC.

This clonotype was detected many times. The rearrangement uses TRBV5-4 and TRBJ2-5; D is unclear. The CDR3 is 12 residues long. Trimming removed 4 bases at V and 3 bases at J, with 7 bases between. Germline-derived CDR1 and CDR2 are SGHNT and YYREEE (reference sequence). The CDR3 nucleotides read TGTGCCAGCAGCCTCGCAAAAGAGACCCAGTACTTC. This translates into CASSLAKETQYF.

This clonotype was observed a handful of times. CDR3 sequence reads: CASSQDSAGHYEQYF. CDR3 bases: TGCGCCAGCAGCCAAGACTCCGCGGGGCATTACGAGCAGTACTTC. The chain links TRBV4-3 to TRBJ2-7, with D possibly being TRBD2 (6 bases). From germline, CDR1 is LGHNA and CDR2 YSLEER. CDR3 length: 15 residues. Trimming cost V 0 bases and J 4 bases, with 13 bases left between them.

The genes are TRBV7-9 and TRBJ2-1; D gene unclear. The CDR3 loop spans 12 amino acids. The germline V gene has CDR1 SEHNR and CDR2 FQNEAQ (reference sequence). V lost 4 bases and J 6 bases, leaving 7 bases between the germline ends. DNA of the CDR3: TGTGCCAGCAGCTCAGATTCCAATGAGCAGTTCTTC. Its translation: CASSSDSNEQFF.

This clonotype has a count of ten or more. This sequence joins TRBV4-1 and TRBJ2-1; 13 positions agree with TRBD2. The CDR3 spans 16 residues. Germline CDR1 and CDR2: MGHRA and YSYEKL. V was pared by 3 bases and J by 5 bases, with 4 bases of the junction left unmatched. CDR3 nucleotides: TGCGCCAGCAGCCACCAACTAGCGGGAGGGGACAATGAGCAGTTCTTC. Translating it yields CASSHQLAGGDNEQFF.

Many counts were recorded for this clonotype. The V gene is TRBV28, the J gene TRBJ2-4, with D unresolved. The germline V gene encodes CDR1 MDHEN and CDR2 SYDVKM. This CDR3 region has 15 residues. The V end lost 3 bases, the J end lost 1 base, and 10 bases lay between the germline ends. The CDR3 region is CASSFDPEAKNIQYF. In DNA form, the CDR3 reads TGTGCCAGCAGTTTCGACCCAGAGGCCAAAAACATTCAGTACTTC.

The chain carries TRBV9 and TRBJ2-2; 7 nucleotides match TRBD1. From germline, CDR1 is SGDLS and CDR2 YYNGEE. The CDR3 is made up of 17 amino acids. The ends lost 2 bases at V and 2 bases at J; junction bases unmatched: 9. In DNA, the CDR3 is TGTGCCAGCAGCGTTAGTACCGGGACAGCTAACACCGGGGAGCTGTTTTTT. Translated, it gives CASSVSTGTANTGELFF.

The chain joins TRBV12-3 or TRBV12-4 to TRBJ2-3; no clear D gene. With 3 bases removed from V and 7 bases from J, the gap between germline ends came to 5 bases. The CDR3 runs 11 residues. The CDR3 DNA reads as TGTGCCAGCAGTTTGGTCTATACGCAGTATTTT. Translation gives CASSLVYTQYF.

The table lists this clonotype with a few counts. This chain links TRBV10-1 with TRBJ2-2; D tentatively fits TRBD1 or TRBD2 (5 bases each). This CDR3 has 13 residues. Germline V gene data show CDR1 as WNHNN and CDR2 as SYGVQD (reference sequence). Deletions cut 7 bases from V and 5 bases from J, with 11 bases between. The CDR3 sequence is CASTRGETGELFF. In DNA, the CDR3 is TGCGCCAGCACCAGAGGGGAAACCGGGGAGCTGTTTTTT.

This sequence joins TRBV7-9 and TRBJ2-5, with D perhaps matching TRBD2 (5 bases). V was cut by 5 bases and J by 5 bases, with 18 bases left in between. The CDR3 has 15 residues. Germline V gene lookup returns CDR1 SEHNR and CDR2 FQNEAQ (reference sequence). In nucleotides, the CDR3 is TGTGCCAGCAGCCCGACCTCTAACGGGGTGGAGACCCAGTACTTC. Its protein product is CASSPTSNGVETQYF.

The V call is TRBV11-2, the J call TRBJ2-3; 7 bases line up with TRBD2. Germline V gene lookup returns CDR1 SGHAT and CDR2 FQNNGV. This CDR3 has 20 amino acids. V lost 4 bases and J lost 4; bases outside the gene matches: 23. The CDR3, as DNA: TGTGCCAGCAGCTACCACCTTATAGCCCCCGGGGCGGGAGCGGCAGATACGCAGTATTTT. This sequence encodes CASSYHLIAPGAGAADTQYF.

This sequence joins TRBV20-1 and TRBJ1-5; D is possibly TRBD1 (6 bases). This CDR3 is built from 15 residues. Germline V gene data show CDR1 as DFQATT and CDR2 as SNEGSKA (reference sequence). Trimming took 5 bases from V and 4 from J, leaving 18 bases between them. The CDR3 nucleotides read TGCAGTGCTTCGTCCGGGGGGGCGCGGAATCAGCCCCAGCATTTT. Translated: CSASSGGARNQPQHF.

This clonotype has at least ten counts. The chain employs TRBV29-1 and TRBJ2-7; 8 positions match TRBD2. The V segment lost 2 bases and the J segment 2 bases; nucleotides outside the gene matches: 5. Germline CDR1 is SQVTM and CDR2 is ANQGSEA. The CDR3 extends over 14 amino acids. CDR3 nucleotides: TGCAGCGTTGAAATGCCGGGAGGGACCTACGAGCAGTACTTC. Translation: CSVEMPGGTYEQYF.

This clonotype has only a few counts. The chain combines TRBV28 with TRBJ2-3; 8 nucleotides agree with TRBD1. Trimming at V came to 6 bases and at J to 7 bases, leaving 12 bases not matched to a gene. Looked up from germline, CDR1 is MDHEN and CDR2 is SYDVKM. This CDR3 has 15 residues. As DNA, the CDR3 is TGTGCCAGCAGACTAATGGACAGGGTTGGAAATACGCAGTATTTT. Its translation is CASRLMDRVGNTQYF.

This clonotype was seen only a few times. The V call is TRBV4-3, the J call TRBJ1-1, with TRBD1 as a possible D gene (5 bases). Trimming left V 0 bases short and J 7 bases short, with 15 bases between. This CDR3 contains 15 residues. Germline CDR1 reads LGHNA; CDR2 reads YSLEER. CDR3 DNA: TGCGCCAGCAGCCAAGATAGGCCCGAGAGGGGTGAAGCTTTCTTT. This translates into CASSQDRPERGEAFF.

The chain uses TRBV20-1 and TRBJ2-1, with TRBD1 as a possible D gene (5 bases). Germline CDR1 DFQATT, CDR2 SNEGSKA (reference sequence). CDR3 length: 13 amino acids. V shed 3 bases and J shed 5 bases, with 11 bases lying between them. The CDR3 reads CSASNRRNNEQFF. The CDR3 nucleotides are TGCAGTGCTAGCAACAGGCGAAACAATGAGCAGTTCTTC.

Many counts were recorded for this clonotype. The V gene is TRBV20-1, the J gene TRBJ2-3, with TRBD2 identical over 8 bases. This CDR3 contains 14 residues. CDR1 DFQATT and CDR2 SNEGSKA come from the germline V gene (reference sequence). Trimming cost V 4 bases and J 3 bases; bases outside gene matches: 6. CDR3 sequence reads: CSAKREGLTDTQYF. Here the CDR3 DNA reads TGCAGTGCTAAACGGGAGGGCTTAACAGATACGCAGTATTTT.